This TCR beta chain came from a study of vaccination effects on CD4 cells after COVID-19. As for the study in general: Samples were taken post-vaccine, and their median timing was 72 days after the second dose. Findings of the study overall: Few convalescent patients, and no early post-infection timepoints, were available to the study.

Concerning this clone: The antigen remains unidentified.

TCRdb's table, derived via immunoSEQ multiplex PCR, lists solely in-frame clones and lacks some. The table lists fewer than 85,000 clones, 76% of them singletons. With the ViraFEST assay, the study expanded antigen-specific CD4+ T cells using viral peptide pools, then sequenced them. The culture ran for around ten days before CD4+ T cells were isolated. Vaccination of participants consisted of two doses of either the BNT162b2 or mRNA-1273 vaccine. According to the study, vaccine recipients showed no prior SARS-CoV-2 infection and negative nucleocapsid antibodies. The TCR originated in a human donor who received a COVID-19 vaccine. Material: CD4+ T cells from PBMCs cultured with HCoV-OC43 spike peptides, obtained after COVID-19 vaccination. Subset given: HCoV-OC43 spike overlapping peptide pool stimulation.

This CDR3 is CASRPPGTGELFF. The CDR3 DNA is TGTGCCAGCAGGCCCCCGGGCACCGGGGAGCTGTTTTTT. The gene calls are TRBV6-5 and TRBJ2-2; D is ambiguous. Germline loops: CDR1 MNHEY, CDR2 SVGAGI. The CDR3 consists of 13 residues. Between the trimmed V and J ends, which lost 6 bases and 4 bases, there was a span of 9 bases.